Described below is a single TCR beta chain sequence and its context. This specimen comes from a study of blood T cell repertoires in COVID-19. Looking at the study overall: The origin of the acute and convalescent COVID-19 samples was the United States, Italy and Spain. In each case, the material was cDNA or gDNA derived from T cells, B-cell-depleted T cells, or PBMCs.

CDR3 size: 16 residues. V shed 5 bases, J shed 6 bases, and the junction held 10 bases outside the gene matches. CDR1 is KGHDR, CDR2 SFDVKD, per germline. In the study's own analysis: Researchers report that nucleated cell counts were estimated from reference gene primer amplification. Only in-frame clones appear in the TCRdb table, and some are missing; sequencing was by immunoSEQ multiplex PCR. V, J and clone size were drawn from that table, and D and trimming were deduced from the DNA. The sample yields 30,000 to 40,000 clones, about 90% seen once. The clonotype originates from a woman aged 25-40 years in a cohort sampled during active COVID-19. The sequencing input was peripheral blood. V usage is TRBV24-1 and J usage is TRBJ2-1; TRBD1 agrees at 9 bases. In DNA form, the CDR3 reads TGTGCCACCAGTGGTACAGGGGGCGGTATCGGCAATGAGCAGTTCTTC. This translates into CATSGTGGGIGNEQFF.